This TCR beta chain was profiled in a study of T-cell reconstitution after alpha-beta-depleted transplantation in children. V was cut by 0 bases and J by 0 bases, with 12 bases left in between. CDR1 SGHNT and CDR2 YYREEE come from the germline V gene (reference sequence). CDR3 size: 16 residues. General study points: As was reported, about two months after transplant, alpha-beta T cells came from several hundred expanded graft clones. T-cell numbers and diversity one year post-transplant derived largely from freshly generated T cells.

Library preparation (for TCRbeta) was performed with unique molecular identifiers. TCRdb reprocessed the PCR reads with MiXCR, giving one entry per CDR3 protein. The sample carries hundreds of thousands of distinct CDR3 sequences, 10% recorded once. This clonotype was recorded a few times. Its antigen is undetermined. This receptor was taken from a boy under three years old with acute myeloid leukemia, due to receive a stem cell transplant. The chain uses TRBV5-4 and TRBJ2-5; D unresolved. The specimen comprised PBMCs, sampled before TCRalphabeta/CD19-depleted stem cell transplant. The chain's CDR3 is CASSLELTLHQETQYF. In DNA, the CDR3 is TGTGCCAGCAGCTTGGAACTAACCCTCCACCAAGAGACCCAGTACTTC. Drawing the rest from reference TRBV5-4 and TRBJ2-5, the complete variable domain is ETGVTQSPTHLIKTRGQQVTLRCSSQSGHNTVSWYQQALGQGPQFIFQYYREEENGRGNFPPRFSGLQFPNYSSELNVNALELDDSALYLCASSLELTLHQETQYFGPGTRLLVL.